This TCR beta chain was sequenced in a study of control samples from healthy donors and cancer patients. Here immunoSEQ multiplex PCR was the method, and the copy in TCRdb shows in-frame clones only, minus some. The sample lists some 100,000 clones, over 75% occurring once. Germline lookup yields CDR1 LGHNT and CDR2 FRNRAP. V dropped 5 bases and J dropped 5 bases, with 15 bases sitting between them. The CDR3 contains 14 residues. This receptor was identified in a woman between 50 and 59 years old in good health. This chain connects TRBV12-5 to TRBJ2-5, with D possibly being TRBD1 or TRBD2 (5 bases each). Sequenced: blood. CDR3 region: CASGPGTPRETQYF. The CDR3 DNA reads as TGTGCTAGTGGTCCAGGGACCCCCAGGGAGACCCAGTACTTC.